The entry below gives a single T cell receptor beta chain sequence along with its context. The data were obtained in a study of blood T cell repertoires in COVID-19. The overall study: PBMCs, B-cell-depleted T cells, or T cells were the source of the cDNA or gDNA that made up the material.

The germline V and J ends were trimmed by 4 bases and 1 base, with 11 bases remaining between them. In germline, CDR1 is SGHRS, CDR2 YFSETQ. CDR3 length: 15 residues. Authors' analysis steps: How many nucleated cells were present was estimated from reference gene primer amplification. The assay was immunoSEQ multiplex PCR, and TCRdb's table has in-frame clones only and misses some. The V and J calls and clone size are taken from that table; D and trimming were inferred from the DNA. The table lists 40,000 or so clones, 79% of them singletons. The sequencing input was peripheral blood. The clonotype was recovered from a man aged 70 or older with acute or convalescent COVID-19. V gene TRBV5-1 combines with J gene TRBJ2-2; no clear D gene. CDR3 nucleotides: TGCGCCAGCAGCGAGCCGGGTTTGAACACCGGGGAGCTGTTTTTT. Translation gives CASSEPGLNTGELFF.